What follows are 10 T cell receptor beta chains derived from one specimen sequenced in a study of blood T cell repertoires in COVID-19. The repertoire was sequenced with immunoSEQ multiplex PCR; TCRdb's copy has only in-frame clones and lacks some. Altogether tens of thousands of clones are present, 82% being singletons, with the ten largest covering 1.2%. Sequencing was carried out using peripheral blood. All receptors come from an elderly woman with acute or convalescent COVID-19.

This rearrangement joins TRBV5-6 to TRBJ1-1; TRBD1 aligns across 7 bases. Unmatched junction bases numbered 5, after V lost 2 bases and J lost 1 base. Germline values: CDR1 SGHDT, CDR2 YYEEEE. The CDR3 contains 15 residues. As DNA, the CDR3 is TGTGCCAGCAGCTTAAGGGGGCTCGGGAACACTGAAGCTTTCTTT. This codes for CASSLRGLGNTEAFF.

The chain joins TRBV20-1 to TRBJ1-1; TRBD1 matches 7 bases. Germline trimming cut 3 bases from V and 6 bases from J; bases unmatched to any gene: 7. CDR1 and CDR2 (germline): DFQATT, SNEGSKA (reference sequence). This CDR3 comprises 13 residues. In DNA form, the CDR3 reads TGCAGTGCTAGTTATAGGGACAGCTCTGAAGCTTTCTTT. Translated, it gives CSASYRDSSEAFF.

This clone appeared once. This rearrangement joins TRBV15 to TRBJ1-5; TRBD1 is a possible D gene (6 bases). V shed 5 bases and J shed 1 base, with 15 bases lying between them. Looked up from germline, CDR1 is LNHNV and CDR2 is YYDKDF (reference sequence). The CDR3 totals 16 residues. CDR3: CATSDLGGGSNQPQHF. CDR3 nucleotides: TGTGCCACCAGCGACCTAGGGGGGGGCAGCAATCAGCCCCAGCATTTT.

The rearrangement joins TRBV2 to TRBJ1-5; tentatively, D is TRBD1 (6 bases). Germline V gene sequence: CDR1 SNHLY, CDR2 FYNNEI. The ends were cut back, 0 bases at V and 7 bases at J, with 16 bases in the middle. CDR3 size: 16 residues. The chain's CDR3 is CASSEAEGGTWQPQHF. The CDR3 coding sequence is TGTGCCAGCAGTGAAGCGGAGGGGGGGACCTGGCAGCCCCAGCATTTT.

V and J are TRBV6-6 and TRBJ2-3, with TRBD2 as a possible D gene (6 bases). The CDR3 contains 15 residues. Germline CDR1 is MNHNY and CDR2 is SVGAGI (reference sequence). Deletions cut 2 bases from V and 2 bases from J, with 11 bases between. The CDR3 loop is CASSYDGGNTDTQYF. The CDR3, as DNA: TGTGCCAGCAGTTACGATGGAGGGAACACAGATACGCAGTATTTT.

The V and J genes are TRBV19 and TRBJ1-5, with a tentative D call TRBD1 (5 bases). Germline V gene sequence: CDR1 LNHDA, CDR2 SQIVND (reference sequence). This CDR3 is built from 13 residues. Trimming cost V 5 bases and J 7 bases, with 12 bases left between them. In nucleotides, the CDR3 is TGTGCCAGTAGTGGGACGGGAGGCCAGCCCCAGCATTTT. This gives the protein CASSGTGGQPQHF. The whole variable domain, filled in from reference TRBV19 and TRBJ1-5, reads DGGITQSPKYLFRKEGQNVTLSCEQNLNHDAMYWYRQDPGQGLRLIYYSQIVNDFQKGDIAEGYSVSREKKESFPLTVTSAQKNPTAFYLCASSGTGGQPQHFGDGTRLSIL.

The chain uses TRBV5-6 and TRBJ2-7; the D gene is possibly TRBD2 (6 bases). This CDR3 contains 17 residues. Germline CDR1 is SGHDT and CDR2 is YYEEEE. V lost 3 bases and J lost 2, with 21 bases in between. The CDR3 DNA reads TGTGCCAGCAGCTGGTCCCGAGGGGACGGGGGTACCTACGAGCAGTACTTC. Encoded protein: CASSWSRGDGGTYEQYF.

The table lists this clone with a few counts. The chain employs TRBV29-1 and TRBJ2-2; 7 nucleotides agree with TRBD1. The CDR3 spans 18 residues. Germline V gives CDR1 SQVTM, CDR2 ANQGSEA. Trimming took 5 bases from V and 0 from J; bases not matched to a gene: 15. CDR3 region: CSVSKRSSQGANTGELFF. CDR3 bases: TGCAGCGTTTCCAAAAGGTCGAGTCAGGGGGCGAACACCGGGGAGCTGTTTTTT.

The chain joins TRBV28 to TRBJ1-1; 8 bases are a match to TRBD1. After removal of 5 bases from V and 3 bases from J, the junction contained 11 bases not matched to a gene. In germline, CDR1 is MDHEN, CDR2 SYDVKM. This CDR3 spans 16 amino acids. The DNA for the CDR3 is TGTGCCAGCAGTCCGCCGACGACAGGGGCCTACACTGAAGCTTTCTTT. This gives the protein CASSPPTTGAYTEAFF.

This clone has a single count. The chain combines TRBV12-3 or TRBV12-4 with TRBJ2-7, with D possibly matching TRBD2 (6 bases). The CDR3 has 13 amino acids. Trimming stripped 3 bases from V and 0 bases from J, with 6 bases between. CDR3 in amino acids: CASSFSGSYEQYF. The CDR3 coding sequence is TGTGCCAGCAGTTTTAGCGGCTCCTACGAGCAGTACTTC.